The 20 T cell receptor beta chains below come from one sample, sequenced in a study of control samples from healthy donors and cancer patients. Sequencing was performed with immunoSEQ multiplex PCR; in TCRdb, only in-frame clones are kept and a portion is missing. Of 78,000 or so clones in the sample, roughly 84% are singletons; the top ten hold 3% to 4%. Sequencing was performed on blood. The receptor source for this set is a woman in her forties or fifties in good health.

The chain combines TRBV5-1 with TRBJ2-5, with TRBD1 as a possible D gene (5 bases). The V end lost 0 bases, the J end lost 2 bases, and 11 bases lay between the germline ends. This CDR3 is built from 15 residues. Germline CDR1 and CDR2: SGHRS and YFSETQ. CDR3 sequence: CASSLGPRQQETQYF. The CDR3 DNA is TGCGCCAGCAGCTTGGGACCCCGACAGCAAGAGACCCAGTACTTC.

Comment on this clone: Distinct nucleotide sequences in the sample also encode this CDR3. J is TRBJ2-7 and V is TRBV5-1; the D is unclear. Trimming stripped 0 bases from V and 0 bases from J, with 1 base between. CDR1 is SGHRS and CDR2 is YFSETQ in the germline V gene. This CDR3 is built from 12 residues. The CDR3 is CASSLASYEQYF. The CDR3 bases are TGCGCCAGCAGCTTGGCCTCCTACGAGCAGTACTTC.

The J gene is TRBJ2-1, the V gene TRBV27; 12 bases are shared with TRBD2. The CDR3 runs 15 residues. V dropped 5 bases and J dropped 7; count of bases not matched to a gene: 6. Germline lookup yields CDR1 MNHEY and CDR2 SMNVEV (reference sequence). CDR3 bases: TGTGCCAGCAGTACCCTAGCGGGAGGGCCTAATGAGCAGTTCTTC. Encoded protein: CASSTLAGGPNEQFF.

This chain uses TRBV3-1 (or the pseudogene TRBV3-2) with TRBJ1-3, with a possible D match to TRBD1 (5 bases). CDR1 is LGHDT, CDR2 YNNKEL, per germline (reference sequence). V was clipped by 4 bases and J by 3 bases, with 10 bases between them. The CDR3 contains 14 residues. CDR3 loop: CASSPWGNGNTIYF. CDR3 nucleotide sequence: TGTGCCAGCAGCCCCTGGGGGAATGGAAACACCATATATTTT.

This clone was seen only once. The gene calls are TRBV4-1 and TRBJ1-2; D might be TRBD1 (5 bases). Germline lookup yields CDR1 MGHRA and CDR2 YSYEKL. V was clipped by 5 bases and J by 0 bases, with 16 bases between them. The CDR3 covers 16 residues. The CDR3 nucleotides read TGCGCCAGCAGCGCCTATTTTCGGGGCACTAACTATGGCTACACCTTC. The encoded protein is CASSAYFRGTNYGYTF.

This sequence joins TRBV7-9 and TRBJ2-1, with TRBD2 matching 8 bases. The CDR3 loop spans 15 amino acids. The germline CDR1 and CDR2 sequences are SEHNR and FQNEAQ (reference sequence). The ends lost 5 bases at V and 8 bases at J; junction bases unmatched: 11. The CDR3 reads CASSPGTSVVDEQFF. The CDR3 DNA follows: TGTGCCAGCAGCCCCGGGACTAGTGTCGTAGATGAGCAGTTCTTC.

CDR3 nucleotide sequence: TGTGCCAGCAGTGACGTCCACAGGGAAGTCAACATTCAGTACTTC. As protein: CASSDVHREVNIQYF. The chain carries TRBV6-1 and TRBJ2-4; possibly TRBD1 for D (6 bases). Germline V CDR1 and CDR2: MNHNS, SASEGT. The CDR3 is 15 residues long. V shed 3 bases and J shed 7 bases, with 16 bases lying between them.

This clone has only one observation. The rearrangement joins TRBV27 to TRBJ2-3; 9 nucleotides line up with TRBD2. The CDR3 is 15 amino acids. Trimming cost V 6 bases and J 6 bases; bases outside gene matches: 10. Germline assignment: CDR1 MNHEY and CDR2 SMNVEV (reference sequence). The CDR3 sequence is CASSLSGRTSDTQYF. The CDR3 DNA reads TGTGCCAGCAGCCTCAGCGGGAGGACTTCCGATACGCAGTATTTT.

The sample holds one count of this clone. The chain joins TRBV7-3 to TRBJ1-6; D is ambiguous. V shed 2 bases and J shed 6 bases, with 5 bases lying between them. From germline, CDR1 is SGHTA and CDR2 FQGTGA. The CDR3 is made up of 13 amino acids. The CDR3 sequence is CASSLWLNSPLHF. Here the CDR3 DNA reads TGTGCCAGCAGCTTATGGCTTAATTCACCCCTCCACTTT.

This clone showed up just once. The chain recombines TRBV7-9 with TRBJ2-7, with 12 bases fitting TRBD2. The V gene's germline CDR1 is SEHNR and CDR2 FQNEAQ (reference sequence). There are 15 residues in the CDR3. V shed 1 base, J shed 5 bases, and the junction held 3 bases outside the gene matches. In DNA form, the CDR3 reads TGTGCCAGCAGCTTAGAGACTAGCGGGAGAGACGAGCAGTACTTC. This gives the protein CASSLETSGRDEQYF.

This chain joins TRBV7-3 and TRBJ1-1; D may be TRBD1 (6 bases). Trimming removed 5 bases from V and 6 bases from J, with 19 bases in between. Germline V gene data show CDR1 as SGHTA and CDR2 as FQGTGA. The CDR3 spans 15 residues. As DNA, the CDR3 is TGTGCCAGCAGCCCGAGGGGGGGGGCGCGGGCTGAAGCTTTCTTT. Protein sequence: CASSPRGGARAEAFF.

J is TRBJ2-4 and V is TRBV2, with TRBD2 matching over 7 bases. The CDR3 extends over 16 amino acids. J lost 3 bases, V lost 4 bases, and 9 bases had no gene match. The germline V gene encodes CDR1 SNHLY and CDR2 FYNNEI. CDR3 nucleotide sequence: TGTGCCAGCAGTGCCGATTCTAGCGGTCACAAAAACATTCAGTACTTC. This translates into CASSADSSGHKNIQYF.

V is TRBV24-1 and J is TRBJ2-1, with 11 bases that match TRBD2. The CDR3 loop spans 17 amino acids. V lost 4 bases, J lost 4 bases, and 8 bases stayed unmatched. The V gene's germline CDR1 is KGHDR and CDR2 SFDVKD. In DNA, the CDR3 is TGTGCCACCAGTGACCCTACCGGGACTAGCGGTTACAATGAGCAGTTCTTC. Translation gives CATSDPTGTSGYNEQFF.

V and J are TRBV6-5 and TRBJ2-7; D gene uncertain. V was shortened by 6 bases and J by 5 bases, with 17 bases between the two germline ends. This CDR3 spans 14 amino acids. The germline CDR1 and CDR2 sequences are MNHEY and SVGAGI. The CDR3 DNA reads as TGTGCCAGCAGCTCGAATTTAGGAAGGGACGAGCAGTACTTC. It specifies CASSSNLGRDEQYF.

The rearrangement links TRBV2 to TRBJ2-7; 7 nucleotides line up with TRBD2. Losses at the gene ends were 8 bases for V and 4 bases for J; bases not matched to a gene: 8. This CDR3 comprises 13 residues. Per the germline V gene, CDR1 is SNHLY and CDR2 is FYNNEI. DNA of the CDR3: TGTGCCAGCCCGGACGGGAGGCTTTACGAGCAGTACTTC. Its translation: CASPDGRLYEQYF.

The chain combines TRBV28 with TRBJ2-6, with TRBD2 as a possible D gene (6 bases). V shed 7 bases and J shed 0 bases, with 10 bases lying between them. CDR1 and CDR2 from the germline V gene are MDHEN and SYDVKM. The CDR3 contains 15 residues. CDR3 sequence (DNA): TGTGCCAGCAAGGAGGGATTCTCTGGGGCCAACGTCCTGACTTTC. It translates to CASKEGFSGANVLTF.

The rearrangement uses TRBV27 and TRBJ1-1, with no clear D. The germline gives CDR1 MNHEY, CDR2 SMNVEV (reference sequence). The V end was cut by 4 bases, the J end by 1 base, with 10 bases between. The CDR3 runs 14 residues. The CDR3 sequence is CASSYTPWNTEAFF. In DNA, the CDR3 is TGTGCCAGCAGTTATACCCCTTGGAACACTGAAGCTTTCTTT.

This chain links TRBV3-1 (or the pseudogene TRBV3-2) with TRBJ2-7; TRBD1 matches at 7 bases. The germline V gene has CDR1 LGHDT and CDR2 YNNKEL (reference sequence). With V trimmed by 4 bases and J by 4 bases, 10 bases remained unmatched. The CDR3 has 15 residues. The CDR3 protein is CASSRYWTGAYEQYF. The CDR3 DNA reads as TGTGCCAGCAGCCGGTATTGGACAGGTGCGTACGAGCAGTACTTC.

This clone turned up a few times. The chain is built from TRBV28 and TRBJ2-1; the match to TRBD2 covers 10 bases. V lost 5 bases to trimming and J lost 11 bases; unmatched junction nucleotides: 15. Germline CDR1 and CDR2: MDHEN and SYDVKM. The CDR3 has 16 residues. DNA of the CDR3: TGTGCCAGCAGTCCTTCCGGGACTAGCGCCAGGGGAAAGCAGTTCTTC. Protein product: CASSPSGTSARGKQFF.

V gene TRBV4-1 combines with J gene TRBJ2-7; TRBD2 might be the D (7 bases). Germline V lookup: CDR1 MGHRA, CDR2 YSYEKL. Trimming stripped 0 bases from V and 6 bases from J, with 21 bases between. The CDR3 has 17 amino acids. CDR3 sequence: CASSQEQGGGPGGEQYF. The CDR3 bases are TGCGCCAGCAGCCAAGAGCAAGGGGGGGGACCCGGCGGCGAGCAGTACTTC.